Below, 21 T cell receptor beta chains from the same sample are listed, as sequenced in a study of immune characterization of retroperitoneal liposarcoma. TCRdb re-derived calls from the PCR reads in MiXCR, one entry per CDR3 protein. The sample contains 9,500 to 13,000 distinct CDR3 sequences, roughly 29% of which appear only once. The sequenced material came from tumor tissue. These receptors were obtained from a male donor with retroperitoneal liposarcoma.

This clonotype was observed at least ten times. The chain recombines TRBV6-1 with TRBJ2-7; D might be TRBD2 (6 bases). Trimming shortened V by 1 base and J by 2 bases, and 12 bases separated the two germline ends. The CDR3 consists of 15 residues. The germline gives CDR1 MNHNS, CDR2 SASEGT. The CDR3 nucleotides are TGTGCCAGCAGTGAAGTGAGCGGAGGGCCCTACGAGCAGTACTTC. Translation: CASSEVSGGPYEQYF.

V and J are TRBV12-5 and TRBJ1-1; D may be TRBD1 (5 bases). Germline CDR1 reads LGHNT; CDR2 reads FRNRAP. The CDR3 runs to 13 residues. The V end was cut by 5 bases, the J end by 5 bases, with 12 bases between. The CDR3 spells CASGLRRGTEAFF. CDR3 DNA: TGTGCTAGTGGTCTACGCCGGGGGACTGAAGCTTTCTTT. The whole variable domain, remainder taken from reference TRBV12-5 and TRBJ1-1, is DARVTQTPRHKVTEMGQEVTMRCQPILGHNTVFWYRQTMMQGLELLAYFRNRAPLDDSGMPKDRFSAEMPDATLATLKIQPSEPRDSAVYFCASGLRRGTEAFFGQGTRLTVV.

This clonotype was recorded at least ten times. V is TRBV10-3 and J is TRBJ2-3; 8 nucleotides align to TRBD2. The CDR3 covers 17 residues. The germline V gene has CDR1 ENHRY and CDR2 SYGVKD. Trimming cost V 4 bases and J 0 bases; bases outside gene matches: 9. The chain's CDR3 is CAISASGGLASTDTQYF. The CDR3 bases are TGTGCCATCAGTGCGTCGGGAGGGCTCGCTAGCACAGATACGCAGTATTTT.

This clonotype is a singleton in its sample. This sequence may be a read error, since a much larger clone differs from it by one base. The chain uses TRBV12-3 or TRBV12-4 and TRBJ2-1; D assignment may be TRBD1 or TRBD2 (5 bases each). CDR3 length equals 14 residues. V was cut by 5 bases and J by 13 bases, with 21 bases left in between. The CDR3 here is CASSDTGRRRTQFF. The DNA for the CDR3 is TGTGCCAGCAGTGACACAGGAAGGAGGAGGACCCAGTTCTTC.

This clonotype is labeled medium-sized. The chain recombines TRBV6-1 with TRBJ2-1; D not resolved. The DNA end is a closer match to TRBJ2-7, so the J assignment may be wrong. Per the germline V gene, CDR1 is MNHNS and CDR2 is SASEGT. The length of the CDR3 is 15 residues. CDR3 residues: CASSPDGLRSYEQYF. CDR3 in DNA: TGTGCCAGCAGCCCGGACGGGCTTCGGTCCTACGAGCAGTACTTC.

Relative to its sample, this clonotype is large. The V and J genes are TRBV6-1 and TRBJ2-3; tentative D call: TRBD1 (5 bases). Germline CDR1 is MNHNS and CDR2 is SASEGT. V was clipped by 1 base and J by 0 bases, with 17 bases between them. The CDR3 contains 18 residues. In DNA form, the CDR3 reads TGTGCCAGCAGTGAAGGTTTTGTGTTTCAGGGAAGCACAGATACGCAGTATTTT. Its protein is CASSEGFVFQGSTDTQYF.

By its share, this clonotype is medium-sized. V gene TRBV6-6 combines with J gene TRBJ2-1; 7 positions agree with TRBD2. The CDR3 extends over 15 amino acids. Germline CDR1 and CDR2: MNHNY and SVGAGI (reference sequence). With 2 bases clipped from V and 0 bases from J, the junction kept 1 base outside the gene matches. The CDR3 loop reads CASSYGGSSYNEQFF. As DNA, the CDR3 is TGTGCCAGCAGTTACGGCGGGAGCTCCTACAATGAGCAGTTCTTC.

Judged by abundance, this clonotype is medium-sized. V usage is TRBV7-2 and J usage is TRBJ2-3; no definite D call. CDR1 is SGHTA and CDR2 is FQGNSA in the germline V gene. The CDR3 is 13 residues long. The ends were cut back, 0 bases at V and 6 bases at J, with 7 bases in the middle. The CDR3 protein is CASSLAPQDTQYF. Here the CDR3 DNA reads TGTGCCAGCAGCTTAGCTCCACAGGATACGCAGTATTTT.

The chain recombines TRBV7-3 with TRBJ1-1; D is unresolved. The CDR3 has 17 amino acids. The germline CDR1 and CDR2 sequences are SGHTA and FQGTGA. V lost 1 base to trimming and J lost 0 bases, with 15 bases between them. CDR3 in amino acids: CASSLRTSGSLNTEAFF. The CDR3 DNA reads as TGTGCCAGCAGCTTAAGAACTAGCGGGAGTTTGAACACTGAAGCTTTCTTT. The whole variable domain, remainder taken from reference TRBV7-3 and TRBJ1-1, is GAGVSQTPSNKVTEKGKYVELRCDPISGHTALYWYRQSLGQGPEFLIYFQGTGAADDSGLPNDRFFAVRPEGSVSTLKIQRTERGDSAVYLCASSLRTSGSLNTEAFFGQGTRLTVV.

The sample holds a few counts of this clonotype. This sequence joins TRBV6-1 and TRBJ2-1; 12 positions agree with TRBD2. The CDR3 loop spans 16 amino acids. Germline V CDR1 and CDR2: MNHNS, SASEGT. Trimming removed 6 bases from V and 13 bases from J; junction bases left unmatched: 16. Written as DNA, the CDR3 is TGTGCCAGCAGCTCCGGACTAGCGGGGTTCCAAGAGACCCAGTTCTTC. Translating gives CASSSGLAGFQETQFF.

This clonotype was detected many times. V is TRBV12-3 or TRBV12-4 and J is TRBJ2-3; 9 bases map to TRBD2. Trimming took 6 bases from V and 5 from J; bases not matched to a gene: 0. This CDR3 comprises 12 residues. The CDR3 DNA follows: TGTGCCAGCAGGACTAGCGGAGATACGCAGTATTTT. This gives the protein CASRTSGDTQYF.

By share of the sample, this clonotype is medium-sized. The chain joins TRBV6-6 to TRBJ2-1; D gene unclear. Germline CDR1 reads MNHNY; CDR2 reads SVGAGI (reference sequence). This CDR3 spans 13 amino acids. The V and J ends lost 0 bases and 13 bases respectively, with 13 bases between them. As DNA, the CDR3 is TGTGCCAGCAGTTACTCGGCCCAAGAGACCCAGTTCTTC. Translation: CASSYSAQETQFF.

The genes are TRBV25-1 and TRBJ2-2; 7 positions agree with TRBD1. CDR1 MGHDK and CDR2 SYGVNS come from the germline V gene. J gave up 4 bases and V 5 bases, and 10 bases lay outside the gene matches. The CDR3 totals 16 residues. CDR3 nucleotide sequence: TGTGCCAGCAGTTCCAATAGGGACAGTCTCACCGGGGAGCTGTTTTTT. This translates into CASSSNRDSLTGELFF.

This clonotype has a count of ten or more. The V gene is TRBV7-6, the J gene TRBJ1-4, with unresolved D. Germline V gene lookup returns CDR1 SGHVS and CDR2 FNYEAQ. The V gene lost 8 bases and the J gene lost 4 bases, with 14 bases spanning the gap. This CDR3 contains 14 residues. The CDR3 DNA reads as TGTGCCAGCGGCAGATCAGCGCTTAATGAAAAACTGTTTTTT. It is translated as CASGRSALNEKLFF.

There are many counts of this clonotype. The chain uses TRBV12-3 or TRBV12-4 and TRBJ2-1; D remains unclear. Deletions cut 3 bases from V and 13 bases from J, with 19 bases between. CDR3 length: 14 amino acids. The CDR3 region is CASSFWCSEETQFF. In nucleotides, the CDR3 is TGTGCCAGCAGTTTTTGGTGTAGTGAAGAGACCCAGTTCTTC.

This clonotype is deemed medium-sized. The gene calls are TRBV7-2 and TRBJ2-5; 8 positions agree with TRBD2. The trim removed 3 bases at V and 3 bases at J, leaving 3 bases unmatched. Germline loops: CDR1 SGHTA, CDR2 FQGNSA. The CDR3 loop spans 14 amino acids. The CDR3 bases are TGTGCCAGCAGCTTGGGGACTAGGAAAGAGACCCAGTACTTC. Protein: CASSLGTRKETQYF. Using reference TRBV7-2 and TRBJ2-5 for the parts outside the CDR3, the full variable domain is GAGVSQSPSNKVTEKGKDVELRCDPISGHTALYWYRQSLGQGLEFLIYFQGNSAPDKSGLPSDRFSAERTGGSVSTLTIQRTQQEDSAVYLCASSLGTRKETQYFGPGTRLLVL.

This clonotype was counted many times. The chain couples TRBV7-8 to TRBJ2-5; 10 nucleotides align to TRBD2. The CDR3 covers 17 residues. CDR1 is SGHVS, CDR2 FQNEAQ, per germline. V lost 1 base to trimming and J lost 4 bases; unmatched junction nucleotides: 9. CDR3 bases: TGTGCCAGCAGCTTAGATCCTAGCGGGAGCCTACTAGAGACCCAGTACTTC. It translates to CASSLDPSGSLLETQYF.

This clonotype is medium-sized. The gene calls are TRBV7-9 and TRBJ2-1; D perhaps matches TRBD1 (5 bases). Trimming took off 2 bases at V and 9 bases at J, with 11 bases between the two ends. CDR3 length: 13 amino acids. Germline CDR1 is SEHNR and CDR2 is FQNEAQ (reference sequence). In nucleotides, the CDR3 is TGTGCCAGCAGCTTAAAGGGGAAAGCTGAGCAGTTCTTC. Translating it yields CASSLKGKAEQFF.

Many counts were recorded for this clonotype. This chain connects TRBV6-1 to TRBJ1-2, with 11 bases that match TRBD1. V dropped 8 bases and J dropped 8; count of bases not matched to a gene: 16. The CDR3 extends over 16 amino acids. The germline CDR1 and CDR2 sequences are MNHNS and SASEGT. In nucleotides, the CDR3 is TGTGCCAGCTCTCAGGACGCCGGACAGGGGGCGAGAGGCTACACCTTC. This sequence encodes CASSQDAGQGARGYTF.

This clonotype was counted a few times. The chain links TRBV6-6 to TRBJ1-1; TRBD1 might be the D (6 bases). There are 13 residues in the CDR3. Germline CDR1 is MNHNY and CDR2 is SVGAGI (reference sequence). V was shortened by 2 bases and J by 6 bases, with 10 bases between the two germline ends. In nucleotides, the CDR3 is TGTGCCAGCAGTTACGGCCAGGGGTCTGAAGCTTTCTTT. Translated: CASSYGQGSEAFF.

Relative to its sample, this clonotype is medium-sized. V gene TRBV7-6 combines with J gene TRBJ2-3; TRBD2 matches 13 bases. Germline-derived CDR1 and CDR2 are SGHVS and FNYEAQ. V shed 4 bases and J 3 bases; nucleotides not matched to a gene: 4. This CDR3 is built from 16 residues. The CDR3 region has the DNA TGTGCCAGCAGCTCGACTAGCGGGGGGAATACAGATACGCAGTATTTT. It is translated as CASSSTSGGNTDTQYF.